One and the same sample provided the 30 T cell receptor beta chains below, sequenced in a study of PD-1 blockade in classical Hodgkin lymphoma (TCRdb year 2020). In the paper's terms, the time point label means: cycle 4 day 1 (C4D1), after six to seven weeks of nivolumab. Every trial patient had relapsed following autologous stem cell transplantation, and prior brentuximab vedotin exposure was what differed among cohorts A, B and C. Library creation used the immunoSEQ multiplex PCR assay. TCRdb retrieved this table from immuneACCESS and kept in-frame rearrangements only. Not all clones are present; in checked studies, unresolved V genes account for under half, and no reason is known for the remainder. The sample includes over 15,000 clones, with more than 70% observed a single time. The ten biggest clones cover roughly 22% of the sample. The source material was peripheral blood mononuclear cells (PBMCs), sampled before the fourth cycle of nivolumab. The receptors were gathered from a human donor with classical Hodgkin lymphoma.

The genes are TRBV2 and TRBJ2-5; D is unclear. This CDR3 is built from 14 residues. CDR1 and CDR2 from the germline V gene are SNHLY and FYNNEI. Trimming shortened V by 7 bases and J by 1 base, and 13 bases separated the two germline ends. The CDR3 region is CASNSLAAQETQYF. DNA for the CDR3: TGTGCCAGCAACTCCCTGGCAGCCCAAGAGACCCAGTACTTC.

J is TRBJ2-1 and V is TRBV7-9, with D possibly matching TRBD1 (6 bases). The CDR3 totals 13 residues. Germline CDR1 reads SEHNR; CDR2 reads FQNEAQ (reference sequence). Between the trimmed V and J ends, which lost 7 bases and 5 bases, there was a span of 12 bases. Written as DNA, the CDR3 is TGTGCCAGCACAAAATACAGGGACAATGAGCAGTTCTTC. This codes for CASTKYRDNEQFF.

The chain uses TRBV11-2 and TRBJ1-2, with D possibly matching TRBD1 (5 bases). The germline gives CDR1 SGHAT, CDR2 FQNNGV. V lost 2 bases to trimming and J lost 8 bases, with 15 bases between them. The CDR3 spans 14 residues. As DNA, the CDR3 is TGTGCCAGCAGCTTACAGGGCCGGAAAAAAGGCTACACCTTC. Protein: CASSLQGRKKGYTF.

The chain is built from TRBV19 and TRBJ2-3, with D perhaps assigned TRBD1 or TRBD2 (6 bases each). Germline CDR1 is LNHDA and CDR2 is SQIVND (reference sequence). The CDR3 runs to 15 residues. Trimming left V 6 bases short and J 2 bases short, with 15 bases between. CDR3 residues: CASRTGGANTDTQYF. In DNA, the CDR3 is TGTGCCAGTAGGACCGGGGGCGCGAACACAGATACGCAGTATTTT.

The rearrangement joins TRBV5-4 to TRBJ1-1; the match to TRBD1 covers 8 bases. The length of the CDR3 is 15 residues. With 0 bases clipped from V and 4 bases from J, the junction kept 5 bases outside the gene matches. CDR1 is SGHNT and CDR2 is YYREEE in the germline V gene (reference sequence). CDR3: CASSLGGTGGTEAFF. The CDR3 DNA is TGTGCCAGCAGCTTGGGGGGAACAGGGGGCACTGAAGCTTTCTTT. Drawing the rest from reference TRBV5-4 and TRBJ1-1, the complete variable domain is ETGVTQSPTHLIKTRGQQVTLRCSSQSGHNTVSWYQQALGQGPQFIFQYYREEENGRGNFPPRFSGLQFPNYSSELNVNALELDDSALYLCASSLGGTGGTEAFFGQGTRLTVV.

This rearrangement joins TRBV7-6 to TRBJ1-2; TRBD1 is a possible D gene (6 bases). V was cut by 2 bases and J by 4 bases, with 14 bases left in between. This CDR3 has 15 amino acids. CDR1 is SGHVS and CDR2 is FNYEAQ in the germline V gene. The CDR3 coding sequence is TGTGCCAGCAGCTTAAAATCAGGGGTGGGCTATGGCTACACCTTC. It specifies CASSLKSGVGYGYTF.

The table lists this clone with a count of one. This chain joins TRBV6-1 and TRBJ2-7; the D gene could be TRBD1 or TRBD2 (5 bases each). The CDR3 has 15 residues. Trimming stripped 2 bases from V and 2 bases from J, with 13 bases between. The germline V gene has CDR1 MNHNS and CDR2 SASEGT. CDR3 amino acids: CASSEMGRGPYEQYF. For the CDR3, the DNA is TGTGCCAGCAGTGAAATGGGCCGGGGACCCTACGAGCAGTACTTC.

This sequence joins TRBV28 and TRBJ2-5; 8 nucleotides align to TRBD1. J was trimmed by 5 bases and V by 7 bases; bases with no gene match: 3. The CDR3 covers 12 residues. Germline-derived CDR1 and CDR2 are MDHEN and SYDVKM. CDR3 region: CASKAGGETQYF. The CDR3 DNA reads TGTGCCAGCAAAGCAGGGGGCGAGACCCAGTACTTC.

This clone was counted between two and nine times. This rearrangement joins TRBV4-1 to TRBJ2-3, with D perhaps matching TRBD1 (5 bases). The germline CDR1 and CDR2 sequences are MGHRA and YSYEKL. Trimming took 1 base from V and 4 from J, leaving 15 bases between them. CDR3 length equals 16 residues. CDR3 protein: CASSQVRLVRADTQYF. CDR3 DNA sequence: TGCGCCAGCAGCCAAGTGCGCCTAGTCAGGGCAGATACGCAGTATTTT.

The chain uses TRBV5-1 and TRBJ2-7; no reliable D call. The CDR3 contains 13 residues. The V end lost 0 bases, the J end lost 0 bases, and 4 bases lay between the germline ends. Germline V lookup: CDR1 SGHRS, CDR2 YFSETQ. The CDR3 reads CASSLAGSYEQYF. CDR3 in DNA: TGCGCCAGCAGCTTGGCCGGCTCCTACGAGCAGTACTTC.

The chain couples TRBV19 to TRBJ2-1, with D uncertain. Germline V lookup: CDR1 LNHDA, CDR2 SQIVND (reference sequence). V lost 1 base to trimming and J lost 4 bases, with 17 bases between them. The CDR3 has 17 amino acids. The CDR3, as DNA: TGTGCCAGTAGTATAGTGCCTATTGGCGGAGATTACAATGAGCAGTTCTTC. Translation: CASSIVPIGGDYNEQFF. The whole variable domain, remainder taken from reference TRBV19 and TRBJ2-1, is DGGITQSPKYLFRKEGQNVTLSCEQNLNHDAMYWYRQDPGQGLRLIYYSQIVNDFQKGDIAEGYSVSREKKESFPLTVTSAQKNPTAFYLCASSIVPIGGDYNEQFFGPGTRLTVL.

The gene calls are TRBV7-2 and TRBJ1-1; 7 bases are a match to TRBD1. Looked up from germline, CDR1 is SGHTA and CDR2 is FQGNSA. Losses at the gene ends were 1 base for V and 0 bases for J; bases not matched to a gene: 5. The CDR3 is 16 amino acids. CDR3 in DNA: TGTGCCAGCAGCTTAGGGACCAGGGGGATGAACACTGAAGCTTTCTTT. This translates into CASSLGTRGMNTEAFF.

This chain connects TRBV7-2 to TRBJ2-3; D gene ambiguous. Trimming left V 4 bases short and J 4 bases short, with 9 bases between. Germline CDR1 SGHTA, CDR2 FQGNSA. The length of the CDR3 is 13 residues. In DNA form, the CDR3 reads TGTGCCAGCAGCTGGAAGGGTGCAGATACGCAGTATTTT. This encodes CASSWKGADTQYF.

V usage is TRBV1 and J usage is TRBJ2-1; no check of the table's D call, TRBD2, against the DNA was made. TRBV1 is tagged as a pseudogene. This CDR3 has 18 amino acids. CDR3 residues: CTSSHTLSSGRGCNEQFF. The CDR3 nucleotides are TGCACCAGCAGCCATACCCTCTCTAGCGGGAGAGGTTGCAATGAGCAGTTCTTC.

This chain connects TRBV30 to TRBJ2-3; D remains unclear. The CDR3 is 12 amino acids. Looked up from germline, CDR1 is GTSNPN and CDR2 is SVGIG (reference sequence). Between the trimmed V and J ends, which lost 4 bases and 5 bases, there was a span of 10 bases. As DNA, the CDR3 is TGTGCCTGGATTCGTCCCTTAGATACGCAGTATTTT. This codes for CAWIRPLDTQYF. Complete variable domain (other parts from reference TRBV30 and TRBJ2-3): SQTIHQWPATLVQPVGSPLSLECTVEGTSNPNLYWYRQAAGRGLQLLFYSVGIGQISSEVPQNLSASRPQDRQFILSSKKLLLSDSGFYLCAWIRPLDTQYFGPGTRLTVL.

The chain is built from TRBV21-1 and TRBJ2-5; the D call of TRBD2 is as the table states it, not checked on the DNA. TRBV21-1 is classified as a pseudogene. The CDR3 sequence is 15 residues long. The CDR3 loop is CASGRLSAVVETQYF. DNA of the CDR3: TGTGCCAGCGGCCGACTGAGTGCCGTCGTGGAGACCCAGTACTTC.

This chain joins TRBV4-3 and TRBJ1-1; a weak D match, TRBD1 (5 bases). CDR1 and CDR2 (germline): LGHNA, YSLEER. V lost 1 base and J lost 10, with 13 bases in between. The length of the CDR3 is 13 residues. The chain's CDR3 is CASSQGAGMRAFF. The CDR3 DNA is TGCGCCAGCAGCCAAGGGGCAGGGATGAGAGCTTTCTTT.

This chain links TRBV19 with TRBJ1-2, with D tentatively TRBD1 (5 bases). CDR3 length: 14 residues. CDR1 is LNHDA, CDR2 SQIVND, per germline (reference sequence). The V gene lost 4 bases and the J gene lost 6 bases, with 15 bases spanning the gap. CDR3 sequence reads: CASSTPGVLHGYTF. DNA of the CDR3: TGTGCCAGTAGTACGCCGGGGGTCCTGCATGGCTACACCTTC. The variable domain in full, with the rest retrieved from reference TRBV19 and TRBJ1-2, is DGGITQSPKYLFRKEGQNVTLSCEQNLNHDAMYWYRQDPGQGLRLIYYSQIVNDFQKGDIAEGYSVSREKKESFPLTVTSAQKNPTAFYLCASSTPGVLHGYTFGSGTRLTVV.

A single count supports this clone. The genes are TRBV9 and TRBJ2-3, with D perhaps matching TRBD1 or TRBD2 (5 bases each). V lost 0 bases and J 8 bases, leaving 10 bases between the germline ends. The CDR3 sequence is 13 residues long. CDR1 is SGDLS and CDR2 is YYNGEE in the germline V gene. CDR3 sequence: CASSVEGPSTQYF. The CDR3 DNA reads TGTGCCAGCAGCGTAGAGGGACCCAGTACGCAGTATTTT.

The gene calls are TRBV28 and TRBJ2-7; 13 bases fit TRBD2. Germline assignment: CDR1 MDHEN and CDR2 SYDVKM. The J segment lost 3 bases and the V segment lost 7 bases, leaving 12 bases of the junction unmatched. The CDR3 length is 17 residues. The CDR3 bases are TGTGCCAGCACCCGACTAGCGGGGGGCCGAAACGTCTACGAGCAGTACGTC. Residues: CASTRLAGGRNVYEQYV.

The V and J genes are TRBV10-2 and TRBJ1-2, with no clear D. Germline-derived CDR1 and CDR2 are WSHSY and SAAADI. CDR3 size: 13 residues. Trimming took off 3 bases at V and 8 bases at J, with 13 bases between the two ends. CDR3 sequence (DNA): TGCGCCAGCAGTGAAGTAGGGAGCGGCGGCTACACCTTC. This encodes CASSEVGSGGYTF.

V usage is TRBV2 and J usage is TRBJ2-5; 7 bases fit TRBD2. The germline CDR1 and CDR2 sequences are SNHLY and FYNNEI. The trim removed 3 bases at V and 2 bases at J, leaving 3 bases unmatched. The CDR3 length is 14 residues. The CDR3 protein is CASSEGGYQETQYF. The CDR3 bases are TGTGCCAGCAGTGAGGGAGGGTATCAAGAGACCCAGTACTTC.

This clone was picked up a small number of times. The DNA for the CDR3 is TGCGCCAGCAGCCAAGATACGTTGATAGCGAGTTACGAGCAGTACTTC. Residues: CASSQDTLIASYEQYF. The chain uses TRBV4-3 and TRBJ2-7, with D possibly TRBD2 on 5 matching bases. From germline, CDR1 is LGHNA and CDR2 YSLEER. With 0 bases removed from V and 4 bases from J, the gap between germline ends came to 16 bases. The CDR3 loop spans 16 amino acids.

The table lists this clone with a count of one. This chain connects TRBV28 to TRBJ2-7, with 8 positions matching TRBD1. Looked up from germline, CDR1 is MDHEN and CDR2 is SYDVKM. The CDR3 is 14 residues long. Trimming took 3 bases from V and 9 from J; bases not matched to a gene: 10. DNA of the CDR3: TGTGCCAGCAGTTTCGCCGGACAGGGAGTAGGGCAGTACGTC. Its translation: CASSFAGQGVGQYV.

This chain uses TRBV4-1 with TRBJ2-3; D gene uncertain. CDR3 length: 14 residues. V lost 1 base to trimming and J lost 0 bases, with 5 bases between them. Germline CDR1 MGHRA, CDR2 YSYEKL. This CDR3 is CASSQGASTDTQYF. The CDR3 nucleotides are TGCGCCAGCAGCCAAGGGGCGAGCACAGATACGCAGTATTTT.

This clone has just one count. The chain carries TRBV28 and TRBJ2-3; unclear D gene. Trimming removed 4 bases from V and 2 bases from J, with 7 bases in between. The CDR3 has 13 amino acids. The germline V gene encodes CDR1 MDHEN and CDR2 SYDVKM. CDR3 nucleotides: TGTGCCAGCAGTTCAGTGAACACAGATACGCAGTATTTT. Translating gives CASSSVNTDTQYF.

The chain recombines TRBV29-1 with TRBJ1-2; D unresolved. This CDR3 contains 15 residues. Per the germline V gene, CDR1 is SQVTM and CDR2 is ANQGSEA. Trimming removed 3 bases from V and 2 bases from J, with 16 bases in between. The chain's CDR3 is CSVDFWRSLNYGYTF. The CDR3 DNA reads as TGCAGCGTTGACTTTTGGCGGTCACTCAACTATGGCTACACCTTC.

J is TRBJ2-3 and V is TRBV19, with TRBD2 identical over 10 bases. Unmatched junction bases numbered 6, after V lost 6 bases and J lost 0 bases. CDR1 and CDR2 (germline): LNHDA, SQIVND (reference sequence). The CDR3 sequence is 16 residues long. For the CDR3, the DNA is TGTGCCAGTAGCGGGCGGACTAGCGGAAGCACAGATACGCAGTATTTT. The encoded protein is CASSGRTSGSTDTQYF. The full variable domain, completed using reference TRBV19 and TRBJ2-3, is DGGITQSPKYLFRKEGQNVTLSCEQNLNHDAMYWYRQDPGQGLRLIYYSQIVNDFQKGDIAEGYSVSREKKESFPLTVTSAQKNPTAFYLCASSGRTSGSTDTQYFGPGTRLTVL.

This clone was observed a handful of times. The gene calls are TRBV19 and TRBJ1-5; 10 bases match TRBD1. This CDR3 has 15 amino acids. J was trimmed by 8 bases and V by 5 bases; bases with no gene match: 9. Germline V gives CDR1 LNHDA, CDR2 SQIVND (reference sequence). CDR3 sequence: CASSEDRGHEEPQHF. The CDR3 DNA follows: TGTGCCAGTAGTGAAGACAGGGGGCATGAGGAGCCCCAGCATTTT.

This CDR3 reads CASSGGGQLQFF. The DNA of the CDR3 is TGTGCCAGCAGCGGGGGGGGACAGCTACAGTTCTTC. The chain couples TRBV7-8 to TRBJ2-1; D possibly uses TRBD1 or TRBD2 (7 bases each). From germline, CDR1 is SGHVS and CDR2 FQNEAQ. The CDR3 sequence is 12 residues long. Trimming removed 5 bases from V and 13 bases from J, with 15 bases in between.